The 9 T cell receptor beta chains presented below share a single source sample, sequenced in a study of T cells in Graves' hyperthyroidism and ophthalmopathy. Authors of the study amplified TCR beta CDR3 regions from RNA transcripts. In the first-round RT-PCR of the TCR CDR3, the HTBI primer set was used. Using its own MiXCR run on the multiplex PCR reads, TCRdb lists one record per CDR3 protein. The sample shows approximately 600,000 distinct CDR3 sequences, 15% to 20% of them seen only once. Sequencing was done on a sample of blood. These TCRs come from a woman aged 25 to 39 with Graves' hyperthyroidism.

This clonotype was detected many times. The chain uses TRBV5-1 and TRBJ1-4; a weak D match, TRBD1 (6 bases). The CDR3 loop spans 18 amino acids. CDR1 is SGHRS, CDR2 YFSETQ, per germline. V lost 2 bases and J lost 5, with 22 bases in between. The CDR3 sequence: CASSLRDGTRRGNEKLFF. The CDR3 DNA reads as TGCGCCAGCAGCTTAAGAGACGGGACACGACGTGGGAATGAAAAACTGTTTTTT.

The chain joins TRBV7-9 to TRBJ2-2; D might be TRBD2 (5 bases). Per germline, CDR1 SEHNR and CDR2 FQNEAQ (reference sequence). V was trimmed by 5 bases and J by 6 bases, leaving 16 bases between them. The CDR3 totals 15 residues. The CDR3 region is CASSPLEGLAGELFF. The CDR3 DNA is TGTGCCAGCAGCCCTCTCGAGGGCCTGGCCGGGGAGCTGTTTTTT.

With respect to this clonotype: Given a much more abundant clone one base away, this may be a read error. This CDR3 reads CASRCQGYEAFF. As DNA, the CDR3 is TGTGCCAGCAGATGCCAGGGATATGAAGCTTTCTTT. The chain recombines TRBV2 with TRBJ1-1, with D possibly TRBD1 on 5 matching bases. V dropped 6 bases and J dropped 7 bases, with 12 bases sitting between them. The CDR3 has 12 residues. Germline-derived CDR1 and CDR2 are SNHLY and FYNNEI.

This clonotype was seen a few times. The chain joins TRBV20-1 to TRBJ2-2, with D possibly TRBD2 on 6 matching bases. Trimming left V 2 bases short and J 5 bases short, with 12 bases between. The CDR3 extends over 14 amino acids. The germline V gene has CDR1 DFQATT and CDR2 SNEGSKA (reference sequence). The CDR3 nucleotides are TGCAGTGCTAGAAGGGGACTGGGAACCGGGGAGCTGTTTTTT. Its translation is CSARRGLGTGELFF.

This clonotype was picked up many times. The V and J genes are TRBV13 and TRBJ2-7, with D possibly being TRBD1 or TRBD2 (5 bases each). V was clipped by 4 bases and J by 4 bases, with 14 bases between them. The CDR3 is 14 amino acids. Germline CDR1 reads PRHDT; CDR2 reads FYEKMQ (reference sequence). The CDR3, as DNA: TGTGCCAGCAGCTCGGGACCAGTCGAATACGAGCAGTACTTC. Translated, it gives CASSSGPVEYEQYF.

The chain employs TRBV27 and TRBJ2-7; tentatively, D is TRBD2 (5 bases). CDR1 and CDR2 (germline): MNHEY, SMNVEV (reference sequence). This CDR3 is built from 14 residues. V lost 5 bases, J lost 2 bases, and 13 bases lay in between. The CDR3 reads CASSHLDSAYEQYF. CDR3 bases: TGTGCCAGCAGTCACTTGGACTCCGCCTACGAGCAGTACTTC.

V is TRBV3-1 and J is TRBJ2-7; 12 bases are shared with TRBD2. Germline loops: CDR1 LGHDT, CDR2 YNNKEL (reference sequence). This CDR3 is built from 16 residues. V shed 3 bases and J 2 bases; nucleotides not matched to a gene: 5. In nucleotides, the CDR3 is TGTGCCAGCAGCCATGAAACTAGCGGGGGGACCTACGAGCAGTACTTC. It specifies CASSHETSGGTYEQYF.

This clonotype was seen ten or more times. J is TRBJ2-5 and V is TRBV12-5; 11 bases are a match to TRBD2. Germline V gene lookup returns CDR1 LGHNT and CDR2 FRNRAP. This CDR3 has 18 amino acids. The V segment lost 7 bases and the J segment 3 bases; nucleotides outside the gene matches: 16. In nucleotides, the CDR3 is TGTGCTAGTGCCCTCGGGACTAGCGGAGGGGGATATGAAGAGACCCAGTACTTC. This sequence encodes CASALGTSGGGYEETQYF.

This chain connects TRBV3-1 to TRBJ1-2, with TRBD1 identical over 11 bases. Germline V gives CDR1 LGHDT, CDR2 YNNKEL (reference sequence). J gave up 7 bases and V 1 base, and 8 bases lay outside the gene matches. This CDR3 spans 16 amino acids. The CDR3 bases are TGTGCCAGCAGCCAAGGGAGGACAGGGGGCAGGAGTGGCTACACCTTC. Its protein is CASSQGRTGGRSGYTF.